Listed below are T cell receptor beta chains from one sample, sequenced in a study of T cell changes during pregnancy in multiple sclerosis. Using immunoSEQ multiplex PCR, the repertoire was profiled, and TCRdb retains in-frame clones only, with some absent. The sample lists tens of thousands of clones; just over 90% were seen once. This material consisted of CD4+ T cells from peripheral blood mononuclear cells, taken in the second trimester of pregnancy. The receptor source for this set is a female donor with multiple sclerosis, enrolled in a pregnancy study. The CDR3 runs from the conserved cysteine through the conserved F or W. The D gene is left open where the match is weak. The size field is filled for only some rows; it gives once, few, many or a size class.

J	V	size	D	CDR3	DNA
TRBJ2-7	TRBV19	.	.	CASSIPTPYEQYF	TGTGCCAGTAGTATCCCGACTCCCTACGAGCAGTACTTC
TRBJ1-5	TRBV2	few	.	CASSEGRIISPQHF	TGTGCCAGCAGTGAGGGGCGGATTATCAGCCCCCAGCATTTT
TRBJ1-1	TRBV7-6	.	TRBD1	CASSPRTGVVVNTEAFF	TGTGCCAGCAGCCCGCGGACAGGGGTCGTGGTCAACACTGAAGCTTTCTTT
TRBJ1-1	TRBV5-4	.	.	CASSPGSSPEAFF	TGTGCCAGCAGCCCAGGGTCTTCACCTGAAGCTTTCTTT
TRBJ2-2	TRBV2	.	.	CASSDRQPTGELFF	TGTGCCAGCAGTGACAGACAGCCCACCGGGGAGCTGTTTTTT
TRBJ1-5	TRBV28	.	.	CASSSGQNNQPQHF	TGTGCCAGCAGTAGCGGACAGAACAATCAGCCCCAGCATTTT
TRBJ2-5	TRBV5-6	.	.	CASSSLKGRETQYF	TGTGCCAGCAGCTCGTTGAAGGGGCGGGAGACCCAGTACTTC
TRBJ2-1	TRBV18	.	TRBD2	CASSPPTSGRGNEQFF	TGTGCCAGCTCACCCCCGACTAGCGGGAGGGGGAATGAGCAGTTCTTC
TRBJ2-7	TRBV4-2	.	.	CASSQDLASDEQYF	TGTGCCAGCAGCCAAGATTTAGCGAGTGACGAGCAGTACTTC
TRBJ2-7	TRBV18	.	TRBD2	CASSPSVAGEQYF	TGTGCCAGCTCACCATCCGTAGCGGGAGAGCAGTACTTC
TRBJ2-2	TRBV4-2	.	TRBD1	CASSQARQGAGELFF	TGTGCCAGCAGCCAAGCTCGACAGGGTGCCGGGGAGCTGTTTTTT
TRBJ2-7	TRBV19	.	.	CASSNPGEGYEQYF	TGTGCCAGTTCCAACCCAGGGGAGGGATACGAGCAGTACTTC
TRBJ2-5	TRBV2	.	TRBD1	CASTSGQSRHETQYF	TGTGCCAGCACTTCGGGACAGTCGCGCCATGAGACCCAGTACTTC
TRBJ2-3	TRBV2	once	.	CASMGQPGTDTQYF	TGTGCCAGCATGGGGCAGCCCGGCACAGATACGCAGTATTTT
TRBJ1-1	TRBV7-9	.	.	CASSRQANTEAFF	TGTGCCAGCAGCCGTCAAGCTAACACTGAAGCTTTCTTT
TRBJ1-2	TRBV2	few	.	CASSAGYGYTF	TGTGCCAGCAGTGCCGGGTATGGCTACACCTTC
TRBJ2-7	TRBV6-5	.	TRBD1	CASRLDRGQTYEQCF	TGTGCCAGCAGACTCGACAGGGGGCAAACCTACGAGCAGTGCTTC
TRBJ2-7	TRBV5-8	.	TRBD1	CASSLWTERRDSLHEQYF	TGTGCCAGCAGCTTGTGGACTGAAAGACGGGACAGTCTCCACGAGCAGTACTTC
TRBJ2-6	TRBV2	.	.	CAGGTPSGANVLTF	TGTGCCGGGGGGACTCCGTCTGGGGCCAACGTCCTGACTTTC
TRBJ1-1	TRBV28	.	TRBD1	CASSRGGVGTEAFF	TGTGCCAGCAGTAGAGGGGGCGTCGGGACTGAAGCTTTCTTT